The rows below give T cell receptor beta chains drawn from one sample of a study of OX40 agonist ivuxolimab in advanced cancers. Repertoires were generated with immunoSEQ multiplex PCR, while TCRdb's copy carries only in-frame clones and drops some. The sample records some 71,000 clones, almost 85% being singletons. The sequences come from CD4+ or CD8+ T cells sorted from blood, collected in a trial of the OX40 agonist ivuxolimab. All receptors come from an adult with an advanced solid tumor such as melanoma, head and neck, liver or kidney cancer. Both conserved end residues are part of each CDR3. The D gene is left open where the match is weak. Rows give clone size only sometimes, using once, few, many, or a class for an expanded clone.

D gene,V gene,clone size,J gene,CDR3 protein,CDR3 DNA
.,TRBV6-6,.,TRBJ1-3,CASTQPVGTGNTIYF,TGTGCCAGCACTCAGCCGGTAGGAACGGGAAACACCATATATTTT
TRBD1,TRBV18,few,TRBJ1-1,CASSPYWDSNTEAFF,TGTGCCAGCTCACCATATTGGGACAGCAACACTGAAGCTTTCTTT
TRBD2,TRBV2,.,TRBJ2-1,CASGGTNYNEQFF,TGTGCCAGCGGGGGGACTAACTACAATGAGCAGTTCTTC
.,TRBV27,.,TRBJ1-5,CASRLGGLQGSNQPQHF,TGTGCCAGCCGGCTAGGTGGATTACAGGGTAGCAATCAGCCCCAGCATTTT
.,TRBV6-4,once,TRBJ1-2,CASRPDRSPGYGYTF,TGTGCCAGCAGGCCCGACAGGTCGCCGGGCTATGGCTACACCTTC
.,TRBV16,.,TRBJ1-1,CASSPELNTEAFF,TGTGCCAGCAGCCCGGAACTGAACACTGAAGCTTTCTTT
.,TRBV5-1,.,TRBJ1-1,CASSPQTAPNTEAFF,TGCGCCAGCAGCCCGCAGACAGCCCCGAACACTGAAGCTTTCTTT
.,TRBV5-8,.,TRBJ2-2,CASSWGGGQLGGELFF,TGTGCCAGCAGCTGGGGTGGTGGTCAACTCGGCGGGGAGCTGTTTTTT
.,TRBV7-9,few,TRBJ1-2,CASSLAWRIDTF,TGTGCCAGCAGCTTAGCGTGGCGGATTGACACCTTC
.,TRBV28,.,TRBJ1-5,CASSYNWGGDQPQHF,TGTGCCAGCAGTTACAATTGGGGCGGGGATCAGCCCCAGCATTTT
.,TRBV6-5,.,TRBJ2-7,CASTLQGSQYF,TGTGCCAGCACCTTACAGGGCTCGCAGTACTTC
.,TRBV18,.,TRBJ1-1,CASSPRGRFTEAFF,TGTGCCAGCTCACCACGGGGAAGGTTCACTGAAGCTTTCTTT
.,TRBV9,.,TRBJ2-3,CASSSGTLRRSDTQYF,TGTGCCAGCAGTTCCGGGACTCTGAGAAGGTCAGATACGCAGTATTTT